The entry below gives a single TCR beta chain sequence along with its context. This entry belongs to a study of blood T cell repertoires in COVID-19. The CDR3 contains 16 residues. The V gene's germline CDR1 is LGHNA and CDR2 YNFKEQ. V was shortened by 1 base and J by 5 bases, with 15 bases between the two germline ends. Sequencing was performed with immunoSEQ multiplex PCR; in TCRdb, only in-frame clones are kept and a portion is missing. The sample yields 310,000 or so clones, around 86% seen once. Sequenced material: peripheral blood. V usage is TRBV4-2 and J usage is TRBJ1-5, with a weak D call TRBD1 (5 bases). The TCR originated in a man aged 65 to 79 with acute or convalescent COVID-19. The CDR3 sequence is CASSQAGGTPDQPQHF. In DNA, the CDR3 is TGTGCCAGCAGCCAAGCGGGTGGGACTCCCGATCAGCCCCAGCATTTT.